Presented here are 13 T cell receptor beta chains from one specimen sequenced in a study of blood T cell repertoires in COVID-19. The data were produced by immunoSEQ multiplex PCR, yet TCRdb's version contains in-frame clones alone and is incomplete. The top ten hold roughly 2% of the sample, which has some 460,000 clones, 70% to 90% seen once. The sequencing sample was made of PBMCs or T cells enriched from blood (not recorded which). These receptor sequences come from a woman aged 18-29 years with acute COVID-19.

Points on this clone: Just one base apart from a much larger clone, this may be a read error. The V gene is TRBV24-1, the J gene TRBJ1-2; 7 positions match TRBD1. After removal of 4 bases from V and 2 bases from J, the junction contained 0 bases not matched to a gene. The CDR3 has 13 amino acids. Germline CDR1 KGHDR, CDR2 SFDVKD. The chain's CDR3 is CATSEDRNYGYTF. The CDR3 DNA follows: TGTGCCACCAGTGAGGACAGGAACTATGGCTACACCTTC.

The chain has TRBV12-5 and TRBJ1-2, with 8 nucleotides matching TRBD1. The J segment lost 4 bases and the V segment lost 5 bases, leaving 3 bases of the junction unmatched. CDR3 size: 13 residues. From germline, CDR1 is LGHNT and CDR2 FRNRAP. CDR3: CASGTTGGYGYTF. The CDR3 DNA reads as TGTGCTAGTGGTACCACAGGGGGCTATGGCTACACCTTC. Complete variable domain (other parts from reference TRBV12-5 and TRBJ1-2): DARVTQTPRHKVTEMGQEVTMRCQPILGHNTVFWYRQTMMQGLELLAYFRNRAPLDDSGMPKDRFSAEMPDATLATLKIQPSEPRDSAVYFCASGTTGGYGYTFGSGTRLTVV.

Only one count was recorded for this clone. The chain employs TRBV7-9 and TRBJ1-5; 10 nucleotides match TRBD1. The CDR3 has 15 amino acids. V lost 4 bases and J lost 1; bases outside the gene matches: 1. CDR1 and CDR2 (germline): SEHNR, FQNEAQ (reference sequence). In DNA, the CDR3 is TGTGCCAGCAGCTCGGACAGGGGGAGCAATCAGCCCCAGCATTTT. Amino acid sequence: CASSSDRGSNQPQHF.

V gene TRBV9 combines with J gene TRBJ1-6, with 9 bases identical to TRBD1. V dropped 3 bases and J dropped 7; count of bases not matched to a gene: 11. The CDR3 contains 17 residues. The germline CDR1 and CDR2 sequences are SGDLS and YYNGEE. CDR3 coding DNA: TGTGCCAGCAGCGCCGAACCGGGACAGGGTTTCAATTCACCCCTCCACTTT. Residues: CASSAEPGQGFNSPLHF.

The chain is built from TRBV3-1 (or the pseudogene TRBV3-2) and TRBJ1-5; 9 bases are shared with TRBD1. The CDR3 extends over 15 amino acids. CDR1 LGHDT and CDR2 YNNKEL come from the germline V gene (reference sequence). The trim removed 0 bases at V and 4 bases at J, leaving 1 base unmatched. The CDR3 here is CASSQETGGNQPQHF. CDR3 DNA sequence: TGTGCCAGCAGCCAAGAGACAGGGGGGAATCAGCCCCAGCATTTT.

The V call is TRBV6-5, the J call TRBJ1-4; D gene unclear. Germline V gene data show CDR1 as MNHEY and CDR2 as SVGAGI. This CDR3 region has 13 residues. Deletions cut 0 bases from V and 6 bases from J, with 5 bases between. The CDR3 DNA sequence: TGTGCCAGCAGTTACTCCCGTGATGAAAAACTGTTTTTT. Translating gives CASSYSRDEKLFF.

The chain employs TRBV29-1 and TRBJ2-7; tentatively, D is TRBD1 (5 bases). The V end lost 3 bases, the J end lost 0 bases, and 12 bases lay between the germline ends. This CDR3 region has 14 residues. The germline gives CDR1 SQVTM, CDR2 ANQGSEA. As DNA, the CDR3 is TGCAGCGTTGATAATAAAGGGGACTCCTACGAGCAGTACTTC. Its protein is CSVDNKGDSYEQYF.

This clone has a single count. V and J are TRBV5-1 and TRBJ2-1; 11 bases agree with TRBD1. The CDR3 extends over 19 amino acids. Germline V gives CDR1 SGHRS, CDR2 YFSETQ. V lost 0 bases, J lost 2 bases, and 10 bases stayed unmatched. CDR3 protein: CASSLVGQGASRAYNEQFF. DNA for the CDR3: TGCGCCAGCAGCTTGGTCGGACAGGGGGCTAGCAGGGCCTACAATGAGCAGTTCTTC.

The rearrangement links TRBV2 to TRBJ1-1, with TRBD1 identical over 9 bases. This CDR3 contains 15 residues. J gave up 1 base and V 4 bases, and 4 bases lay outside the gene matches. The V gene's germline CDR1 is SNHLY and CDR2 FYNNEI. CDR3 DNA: TGTGCCAGCAGTGTTGCGGGACAGGGGAACACTGAAGCTTTCTTT. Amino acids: CASSVAGQGNTEAFF.

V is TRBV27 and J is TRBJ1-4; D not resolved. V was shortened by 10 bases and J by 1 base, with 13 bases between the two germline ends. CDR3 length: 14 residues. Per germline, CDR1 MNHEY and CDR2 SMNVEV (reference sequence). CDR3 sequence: CATKSVGTNEKLFF. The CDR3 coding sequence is TGTGCCACCAAAAGCGTTGGAACTAATGAAAAACTGTTTTTT.

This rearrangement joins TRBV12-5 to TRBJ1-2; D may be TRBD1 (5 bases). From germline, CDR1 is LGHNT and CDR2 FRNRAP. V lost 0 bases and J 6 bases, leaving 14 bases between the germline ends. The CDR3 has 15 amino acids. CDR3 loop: CASGLVSGGIDGYTF. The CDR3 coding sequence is TGTGCTAGTGGTTTGGTAAGCGGGGGGATTGATGGCTACACCTTC.

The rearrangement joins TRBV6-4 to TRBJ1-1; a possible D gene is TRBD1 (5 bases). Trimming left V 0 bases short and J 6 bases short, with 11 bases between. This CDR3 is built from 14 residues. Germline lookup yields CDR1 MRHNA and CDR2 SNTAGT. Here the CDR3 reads CASSDSGASAEAFF. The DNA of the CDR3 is TGTGCCAGCAGTGACTCAGGGGCTTCCGCTGAAGCTTTCTTT.

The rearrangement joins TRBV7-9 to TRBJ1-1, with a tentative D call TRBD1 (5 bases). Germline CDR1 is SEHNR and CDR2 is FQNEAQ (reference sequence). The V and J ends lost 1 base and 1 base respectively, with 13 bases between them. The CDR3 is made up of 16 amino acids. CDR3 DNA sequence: TGTGCCAGCAGCTTAGGGACGGTGGGGCCGAACACTGAAGCTTTCTTT. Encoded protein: CASSLGTVGPNTEAFF.